The sequence of this T cell receptor (beta chain) was determined in a study of early T cells in non-severe SARS-CoV-2 infection. About the research overall: Chains were unpaired, as sequencing was done on bulk RNA from unsorted whole blood.

Comment on this clonotype: The antigen is unknown.

Researchers tagged individual cDNA molecules with unique molecular identifiers. TCRdb processed the 5' RACE reads anew with MiXCR; each CDR3 protein has one entry. The profile shows tens of thousands of distinct CDR3 sequences, around 15% of them singletons. Germline V CDR1 and CDR2: MNHNY, SVGAGI (reference sequence). The V end was cut by 2 bases, the J end by 2 bases, with 18 bases between. The CDR3 runs to 17 residues. Overall study findings and caveats: Database matching using VDJdb favored anti-spike CD8 responses, with private and CD4 specificities left missing.

The source of this sequence is an adult who was a healthcare worker with PCR-confirmed SARS-CoV-2 infection or an uninfected control (not recorded which). V and J are TRBV6-6 and TRBJ1-1; a weak D match, TRBD1 (6 bases). Sequenced material: whole blood. The CDR3 nucleotides are TGTGCCAGCAGTTACCGTGACAGTCTTGGGGGCAACACTGAAGCTTTCTTT. This gives the protein CASSYRDSLGGNTEAFF.